Following are 28 T cell receptor beta chains from one sample sequenced in a study of blood T cell repertoires in COVID-19 (dated by TCRdb to 2019 to 2021). The library relied on the immunoSEQ multiplex PCR assay. Not all clones reach the TCRdb copy of this immuneACCESS table, which keeps in-frame sequences only. Checked studies attribute under half of the gap to unresolved V genes and leave the rest unexplained. Here the sample has 250,000 or so clones; about nine tenths occur a single time. The top ten hold approximately 2.4% of the sample. The sequenced material came from peripheral blood. Receptor source: a man aged 25-45 years with COVID-19, enrolled during active disease.

The J gene is TRBJ2-2, the V gene TRBV7-2, with D possibly being TRBD1 (6 bases). Trimming left V 4 bases short and J 2 bases short, with 14 bases between. Looked up from germline, CDR1 is SGHTA and CDR2 is FQGNSA. The CDR3 extends over 16 amino acids. CDR3 sequence reads: CASSSPTGSNTGELFF. CDR3 nucleotide sequence: TGTGCCAGCAGCTCACCGACAGGATCTAACACCGGGGAGCTGTTTTTT.

The chain uses TRBV6-5 and TRBJ2-7, with a weak D call TRBD2 (5 bases). CDR1 is MNHEY, CDR2 SVGAGI, per germline. The V end lost 4 bases, the J end lost 5 bases, and 18 bases lay between the germline ends. The length of the CDR3 is 15 residues. The CDR3 loop reads CASSSTRASRDEQYF. The CDR3 bases are TGTGCCAGCAGTTCCACGAGGGCTAGCCGTGACGAGCAGTACTTC.

The chain joins TRBV7-2 to TRBJ2-2; 12 bases are shared with TRBD1. The germline V gene has CDR1 SGHTA and CDR2 FQGNSA. J lost 7 bases, V lost 5 bases, and 8 bases had no gene match. The CDR3 is 16 amino acids. The CDR3: CASSPRDRGLGGELFF. The DNA for the CDR3 is TGTGCCAGCAGCCCCCGGGACAGGGGGCTCGGCGGGGAGCTGTTTTTT.

The sample holds one count of this clone. The rearrangement links TRBV5-1 to TRBJ1-4, with D tentatively TRBD1 (6 bases). CDR1 is SGHRS, CDR2 YFSETQ, per germline. Trimming shortened V by 3 bases and J by 8 bases, and 14 bases separated the two germline ends. CDR3 length: 14 amino acids. The CDR3 DNA reads as TGCGCCAGCAGCTCCCGGGACATAGGGGAAAAACTGTTTTTT. Encoded protein: CASSSRDIGEKLFF.

The genes are TRBV5-5 and TRBJ1-1; no definite D call. V lost 3 bases to trimming and J lost 2 bases, with 20 bases between them. The CDR3 extends over 17 amino acids. The V gene's germline CDR1 is SGHKS and CDR2 YYEKEE (reference sequence). CDR3 sequence (DNA): TGTGCCAGCAGCTACATAGCCCTTAGCACGATAAACACTGAAGCTTTCTTT. It encodes CASSYIALSTINTEAFF.

This sequence joins TRBV15 and TRBJ2-7; TRBD1 matches 10 bases. The CDR3 is 15 amino acids. CDR1 and CDR2 from the germline V gene are LNHNV and YYDKDF (reference sequence). V trimming: 0 bases; J trimming: 2 bases; junction bases outside the gene matches: 1. The CDR3 DNA sequence: TGTGCCACCAGCAGAGAGGACAGGGGGACCTACGAGCAGTACTTC. Its translation is CATSREDRGTYEQYF.

The CDR3 reads CASSYLGQGVTEAFF. The CDR3 bases are TGTGCCAGCAGTTACCTGGGACAGGGAGTCACTGAAGCTTTCTTT. The chain has TRBV6-2 or TRBV6-3 and TRBJ1-1; TRBD1 matches 9 bases. From germline, CDR1 is MNHEY and CDR2 SVGEGT. The CDR3 spans 15 residues. J lost 4 bases, V lost 2 bases, and 5 bases had no gene match.

The V and J genes are TRBV18 and TRBJ2-7; 8 bases align to TRBD1. Germline V gives CDR1 KGHSH, CDR2 LQKENI. V gave up 3 bases and J gave up 4 bases; unmatched junction bases: 8. The length of the CDR3 is 15 residues. CDR3 region: CASSPRGQGAYEQYF. CDR3 coding DNA: TGTGCCAGCTCACCCCGGGGGCAGGGGGCTTACGAGCAGTACTTC.

This clone has a single count. The chain links TRBV5-1 to TRBJ2-1, with 14 bases aligning to TRBD2. The CDR3 runs 15 residues. CDR1 and CDR2 from the germline V gene are SGHRS and YFSETQ. The trim removed 4 bases at V and 10 bases at J, leaving 7 bases unmatched. CDR3 DNA: TGCGCCAGCAGCCCGGGACTAGCGGGAGATGGAGAGCAGTTCTTC. Protein sequence: CASSPGLAGDGEQFF.

V usage is TRBV27 and J usage is TRBJ2-7; 9 bases match TRBD1. This CDR3 comprises 14 residues. V trimming: 5 bases; J trimming: 5 bases; junction bases outside the gene matches: 7. Germline CDR1 is MNHEY and CDR2 is SMNVEV (reference sequence). The DNA for the CDR3 is TGTGCCAGCAGTGCCCGGACAGGGGTGGACGAGCAGTACTTC. Its translation is CASSARTGVDEQYF.

The chain has TRBV6-6 and TRBJ1-2, with D possibly being TRBD1 (6 bases). CDR3 length equals 15 residues. Trimming took 6 bases from V and 4 from J, leaving 18 bases between them. CDR1 and CDR2 (germline): MNHNY, SVGAGI (reference sequence). CDR3 nucleotide sequence: TGTGCCAGCAGCCCCGGGCCCGGACAGTTCTATGGCTACACCTTC. This encodes CASSPGPGQFYGYTF.

This clone was detected once. The rearrangement links TRBV18 to TRBJ1-1, with D possibly TRBD1 on 6 matching bases. The V and J ends lost 6 bases and 5 bases respectively, with 10 bases between them. Germline V gives CDR1 KGHSH, CDR2 LQKENI. The CDR3 totals 12 residues. CDR3 loop: CASSQGMTEAFF. The CDR3 coding sequence is TGTGCCAGCTCTCAGGGGATGACTGAAGCTTTCTTT.

J is TRBJ1-1 and V is TRBV6-6; 8 nucleotides line up with TRBD1. Germline V gene lookup returns CDR1 MNHNY and CDR2 SVGAGI (reference sequence). CDR3 length: 15 residues. The V and J ends lost 10 bases and 4 bases, in that order; junction bases with no gene match: 14. CDR3 nucleotides: TGTGCCACCACCGGGGACAGGATTCGGCGCACTGAAGCTTTCTTT. Amino acid sequence: CATTGDRIRRTEAFF.

The chain links TRBV19 to TRBJ2-1; the D gene is possibly TRBD1 (5 bases). The CDR3 contains 17 residues. V lost 0 bases and J 4 bases, leaving 16 bases between the germline ends. CDR1 LNHDA and CDR2 SQIVND come from the germline V gene (reference sequence). Here the CDR3 DNA reads TGTGCCAGTAGTATAGAGGCTGCAGGGCTTGGATACAATGAGCAGTTCTTC. Protein: CASSIEAAGLGYNEQFF.

The chain carries TRBV7-2 and TRBJ2-4; D is unresolved. CDR1 SGHTA and CDR2 FQGNSA come from the germline V gene. The V end lost 1 base, the J end lost 5 bases, and 12 bases lay between the germline ends. The CDR3 spans 15 residues. The CDR3 DNA is TGTGCCAGCAGCTTAGTCGATACTCCCCAAAACATTCAGTACTTC. Amino acid sequence: CASSLVDTPQNIQYF.

This clone was counted between two and nine times. The chain employs TRBV6-5 and TRBJ2-7; TRBD2 matches 7 bases. This CDR3 has 15 residues. Trimming cost V 2 bases and J 3 bases; bases outside gene matches: 7. CDR1 is MNHEY and CDR2 is SVGAGI in the germline V gene. The CDR3 DNA reads TGTGCCAGCAGTTACGGGGCGGGAGCCCTCTACGAGCAGTACTTC. It encodes CASSYGAGALYEQYF.

This clone appeared once. This chain joins TRBV2 and TRBJ1-2; TRBD1 agrees at 8 bases. J lost 8 bases, V lost 4 bases, and 6 bases had no gene match. Germline assignment: CDR1 SNHLY and CDR2 FYNNEI. The CDR3 runs to 13 residues. CDR3 region: CASSGQGLEGYTF. The CDR3 DNA is TGTGCCAGCAGTGGACAGGGGCTGGAGGGCTACACCTTC.

The chain is built from TRBV7-3 and TRBJ2-2, with D possibly being TRBD1 (5 bases). V lost 3 bases and J lost 7, with 15 bases in between. Germline CDR1 and CDR2: SGHTA and FQGTGA. This CDR3 has 15 amino acids. CDR3 in DNA: TGTGCCAGCAGCTTTGAGTCAGGGATGGGCGGGGAGCTGTTTTTT. Encoded protein: CASSFESGMGGELFF.

A few counts support this clone. CDR3: CASQGAEYEQYF. In DNA, the CDR3 is TGTGCCAGCCAGGGGGCTGAGTACGAGCAGTACTTC. The J gene is TRBJ2-7, the V gene TRBV19; 8 positions match TRBD1. This CDR3 comprises 12 residues. Germline CDR1 and CDR2: LNHDA and SQIVND (reference sequence). V shed 9 bases, J shed 4 bases, and the junction held 5 bases outside the gene matches.

This chain links TRBV2 with TRBJ1-2, with TRBD1 matching 11 bases. The J segment lost 6 bases and the V segment lost 3 bases, leaving 3 bases of the junction unmatched. Germline CDR1 is SNHLY and CDR2 is FYNNEI. CDR3 length: 14 residues. Here the CDR3 reads CASSDRTGGHGYTF. The CDR3 nucleotides are TGTGCCAGCAGTGATCGGACAGGGGGCCATGGCTACACCTTC.

The chain uses TRBV28 and TRBJ2-7; D might be TRBD2 (5 bases). The CDR3 has 14 residues. Between the trimmed V and J ends, which lost 3 bases and 0 bases, there was a span of 9 bases. CDR1 and CDR2 from the germline V gene are MDHEN and SYDVKM. The CDR3 region is CASSLPSSSYEQYF. The DNA of the CDR3 is TGTGCCAGCAGTTTGCCTAGCAGCTCCTACGAGCAGTACTTC.

The rearrangement joins TRBV4-3 to TRBJ2-3; D is uncertain. Germline V lookup: CDR1 LGHNA, CDR2 YSLEER. The CDR3 runs 15 residues. Trimming stripped 0 bases from V and 5 bases from J, with 12 bases between. CDR3 bases: TGCGCCAGCAGCCAAGATCCCACTTCGCGAGATACGCAGTATTTT. It specifies CASSQDPTSRDTQYF.

The rearrangement uses TRBV6-5 and TRBJ1-5; D is undetermined. The CDR3 totals 14 residues. Trimming took off 8 bases at V and 0 bases at J, with 11 bases between the two ends. Germline V lookup: CDR1 MNHEY, CDR2 SVGAGI. CDR3 bases: TGTGCCAGCCGGGGTTTCTATAGCAATCAGCCCCAGCATTTT. It is translated as CASRGFYSNQPQHF.

This chain links TRBV5-1 with TRBJ1-2, with 10 bases that match TRBD1. From germline, CDR1 is SGHRS and CDR2 YFSETQ. V gave up 0 bases and J gave up 6 bases; unmatched junction bases: 11. The CDR3 loop spans 17 amino acids. CDR3 region: CASSLGFGTGDKNGYTF. In DNA, the CDR3 is TGCGCCAGCAGCTTGGGTTTCGGGACAGGGGATAAAAATGGCTACACCTTC.

V is TRBV5-6 and J is TRBJ2-7; 7 nucleotides agree with TRBD1. Germline CDR1 reads SGHDT; CDR2 reads YYEEEE. This CDR3 comprises 14 residues. Trimming removed 4 bases from V and 1 base from J; junction bases left unmatched: 5. CDR3 residues: CASSGSDRSYEQYF. The DNA of the CDR3 is TGTGCCAGCAGCGGATCGGACAGGTCCTACGAGCAGTACTTC.

The chain has TRBV6-6 and TRBJ2-1; 9 nucleotides match TRBD2. The CDR3 extends over 12 amino acids. V dropped 6 bases and J dropped 16; count of bases not matched to a gene: 10. Per the germline V gene, CDR1 is MNHNY and CDR2 is SVGAGI (reference sequence). The DNA of the CDR3 is TGTGCCAGCAGCGATACCAAGCGGGGGGCCTTCTTC. Protein: CASSDTKRGAFF.

This rearrangement joins TRBV5-1 to TRBJ1-6; D gene unclear. Deletions cut 4 bases from V and 3 bases from J, with 11 bases between. The CDR3 is 15 residues long. The V gene's germline CDR1 is SGHRS and CDR2 YFSETQ. The CDR3 region is CASSTLGSYNSPLHF. The DNA for the CDR3 is TGCGCCAGCAGCACCCTAGGGAGCTATAATTCACCCCTCCACTTT.

V gene TRBV16 combines with J gene TRBJ2-1, with 9 nucleotides matching TRBD2. The CDR3 has 16 amino acids. With 0 bases clipped from V and 2 bases from J, the junction kept 2 bases outside the gene matches. Per the germline V gene, CDR1 is KGHSY and CDR2 is FQNENV. The CDR3 DNA sequence: TGTGCCAGCAGCCAATCAGGCGGGGGGGCCTACAATGAGCAGTTCTTC. Amino acids: CASSQSGGGAYNEQFF.